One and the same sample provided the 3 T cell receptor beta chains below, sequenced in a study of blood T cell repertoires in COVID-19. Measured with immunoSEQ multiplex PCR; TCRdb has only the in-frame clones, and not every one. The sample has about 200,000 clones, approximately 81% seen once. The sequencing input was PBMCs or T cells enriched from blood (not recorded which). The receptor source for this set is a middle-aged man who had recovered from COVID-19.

CDR3 in amino acids: CASSQTGIDGYTF. In nucleotides, the CDR3 is TGCGCCAGCAGCCAAACAGGGATAGATGGCTACACCTTC. The rearrangement joins TRBV4-3 to TRBJ1-2, with D tentatively TRBD1 (6 bases). Germline-derived CDR1 and CDR2 are LGHNA and YSLEER. V lost 2 bases and J lost 6, with 10 bases in between. The CDR3 extends over 13 amino acids.

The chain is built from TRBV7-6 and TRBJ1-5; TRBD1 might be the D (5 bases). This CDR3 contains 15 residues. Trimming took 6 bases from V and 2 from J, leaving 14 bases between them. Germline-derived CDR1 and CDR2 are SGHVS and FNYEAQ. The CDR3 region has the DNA TGTGCCAGCAGTGTGCAGGGTGGGGGCAATCAGCCCCAGCATTTT. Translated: CASSVQGGGNQPQHF.

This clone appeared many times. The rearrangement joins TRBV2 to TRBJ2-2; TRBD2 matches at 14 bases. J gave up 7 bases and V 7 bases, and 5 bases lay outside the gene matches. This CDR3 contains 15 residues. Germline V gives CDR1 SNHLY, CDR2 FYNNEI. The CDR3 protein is CASTGGLAGVGELFF. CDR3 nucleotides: TGTGCCAGCACGGGGGGACTAGCGGGAGTCGGGGAGCTGTTTTTT.